These 21 T cell receptor beta chains were sequenced from one sample in a study of T cell repertoires in cytomegalovirus infection. TCRdb reprocessed the reads with MiXCR, giving one entry per CDR3 protein. The data contain about 530,000 distinct CDR3 sequences, about 25% of them singletons. Specimen: PBMCs. These receptors were obtained from a human donor in good health (CMV status not recorded). Some clones in this sample may be carry-over from other donors' samples.

This clonotype was seen a handful of times. The chain recombines TRBV28 with TRBJ2-5; 12 nucleotides align to TRBD2. Germline V gene data show CDR1 as MDHEN and CDR2 as SYDVKM. This CDR3 has 15 residues. Unmatched junction bases numbered 7, after V lost 6 bases and J lost 5 bases. As DNA, the CDR3 is TGTGCCAGCAGGCCGACTAGCGGGAGAGTTGAGACCCAGTACTTC. As protein: CASRPTSGRVETQYF.

A few counts support this clonotype. The J gene is TRBJ2-1, the V gene TRBV12-3 or TRBV12-4; 7 bases fit TRBD2. V shed 2 bases and J 4 bases; nucleotides not matched to a gene: 2. This CDR3 comprises 14 residues. The CDR3 DNA sequence: TGTGCCAGCAGTTTACTAGCGGAGTACAATGAGCAGTTCTTC. Encoded protein: CASSLLAEYNEQFF.

V usage is TRBV7-9 and J usage is TRBJ1-1, with D tentatively TRBD1 (5 bases). Trimming left V 1 base short and J 3 bases short, with 9 bases between. The CDR3 spans 14 residues. In germline, CDR1 is SEHNR, CDR2 FQNEAQ (reference sequence). The CDR3: CASSLGPGDTEAFF. CDR3 DNA sequence: TGTGCCAGCAGCTTAGGTCCGGGGGACACTGAAGCTTTCTTT.

CDR3 sequence reads: CASSPGTGGAETQYF. The CDR3, as DNA: TGTGCCAGCAGCCCCGGGACAGGGGGCGCGGAGACCCAGTACTTC. The V and J genes are TRBV6-2 or TRBV6-3 and TRBJ2-5, with 12 bases fitting TRBD1. CDR1 MNHEY and CDR2 SVGEGT come from the germline V gene. The length of the CDR3 is 15 residues. Trimming took 6 bases from V and 5 from J; bases not matched to a gene: 7.

This clonotype was seen ten or more times. The chain's CDR3 is CSVEEVDRGQAFF. DNA of the CDR3: TGCAGCGTTGAAGAAGTGGACAGGGGGCAAGCTTTCTTT. The chain carries TRBV29-1 and TRBJ1-1, with TRBD1 identical over 11 bases. This CDR3 contains 13 residues. Trimming at V came to 0 bases and at J to 9 bases, leaving 3 bases not matched to a gene. Germline V gene data show CDR1 as SQVTM and CDR2 as ANQGSEA.

As concerns this clonotype: A read error may account for a junction end that differs from germline. The chain recombines TRBV5-1 with TRBJ2-1, with 13 positions matching TRBD2. Germline CDR1 SGHRS, CDR2 YFSETQ. The CDR3 extends over 13 amino acids. The CDR3 DNA is TGCGCCAGCAGCTTGGGACTAGCGGGAGGTGGGTCCTTC. Protein product: CASSLGLAGGGSF.

The table lists this clonotype with a few counts. The chain combines TRBV15 with TRBJ1-2, with D maybe TRBD1 (6 bases). This CDR3 is built from 14 residues. With 3 bases removed from V and 2 bases from J, the gap between germline ends came to 10 bases. From germline, CDR1 is LNHNV and CDR2 YYDKDF (reference sequence). CDR3 nucleotide sequence: TGTGCCACCAGCAGGGACAGCGGGAACTATGGCTACACCTTC. This translates into CATSRDSGNYGYTF.

The genes are TRBV5-3 and TRBJ1-1; 7 positions match TRBD1. TRBV5-3 is known as an ORF, though its function is uncertain. This CDR3 has 16 amino acids. V dropped 8 bases and J dropped 0; count of bases not matched to a gene: 13. The CDR3 DNA reads TGTGCCAGCAGCCCGAGGACAGGCGTCATGAACACTGAAGCTTTCTTT. This gives the protein CASSPRTGVMNTEAFF.

This clonotype was seen many times. The chain links TRBV7-2 to TRBJ2-1; 9 bases align to TRBD1. Unmatched junction bases numbered 7, after V lost 4 bases and J lost 9 bases. The germline V gene encodes CDR1 SGHTA and CDR2 FQGNSA. This CDR3 comprises 14 residues. This chain's CDR3 is CASSYRDRVGEQFF. CDR3 DNA: TGTGCCAGCAGCTACCGGGACAGGGTTGGTGAGCAGTTCTTC.

The chain employs TRBV19 and TRBJ1-2; perhaps TRBD1 as D (5 bases). The V end was cut by 4 bases, the J end by 0 bases, with 12 bases between. The CDR3 is 15 residues long. CDR1 LNHDA and CDR2 SQIVND come from the germline V gene (reference sequence). CDR3 in amino acids: CASSKTAPANYGYTF. CDR3 coding DNA: TGTGCCAGTAGTAAGACAGCGCCCGCTAACTATGGCTACACCTTC.

This clonotype came up a few times. CDR3 DNA sequence: TGTGCCAGCAGCCCCGGGACCGTCCTTATAGGGGCTTTCTTT. This encodes CASSPGTVLIGAFF. The V gene is TRBV5-5, the J gene TRBJ1-1, with a tentative D call TRBD1 (5 bases). Deletions cut 4 bases from V and 11 bases from J, with 21 bases between. Germline V lookup: CDR1 SGHKS, CDR2 YYEKEE (reference sequence). CDR3 size: 14 residues.

The table lists this clonotype with many counts. The rearrangement links TRBV6-6 to TRBJ2-5; TRBD2 is a possible D gene (5 bases). The CDR3 covers 13 residues. The V end was cut by 8 bases, the J end by 2 bases, with 12 bases between. Per germline, CDR1 MNHNY and CDR2 SVGAGI (reference sequence). The CDR3 nucleotides are TGTGCCAGCGTAGACGGAGGACAAGAGACCCAGTACTTC. Translated: CASVDGGQETQYF.

A few counts support this clonotype. This rearrangement joins TRBV6-5 to TRBJ2-2; no definite D call. This CDR3 is 13 amino acids long. Deletions cut 8 bases from V and 3 bases from J, with 10 bases between. Germline values: CDR1 MNHEY, CDR2 SVGAGI. Here the CDR3 reads CASPSTDTGELFF. CDR3 nucleotide sequence: TGTGCCAGCCCCTCGACGGACACCGGGGAGCTGTTTTTT.

This clonotype was recorded a few times. The V call is TRBV6-1, the J call TRBJ1-2; D call uncertain. V lost 6 bases and J 7 bases, leaving 15 bases between the germline ends. Germline V gene sequence: CDR1 MNHNS, CDR2 SASEGT. The CDR3 is made up of 13 amino acids. CDR3 nucleotides: TGTGCCAGCAGGTTAGGGAGGTCGGTTGGCTACACCTTC. It yields the protein CASRLGRSVGYTF.

This clonotype was observed a single time. The J gene is TRBJ2-1, the V gene TRBV7-6; 8 bases fit TRBD2. The CDR3 has 13 residues. V trimming: 5 bases; J trimming: 7 bases; junction bases outside the gene matches: 4. Germline V gene sequence: CDR1 SGHVS, CDR2 FNYEAQ. The CDR3 is CASSPRLANEQFF. DNA for the CDR3: TGTGCCAGCAGCCCCCGACTAGCGAATGAGCAGTTCTTC.

This sequence joins TRBV18 and TRBJ1-4, with D tentatively TRBD1 (5 bases). The CDR3 covers 15 residues. Between the trimmed V and J ends, which lost 2 bases and 8 bases, there was a span of 15 bases. Germline V CDR1 and CDR2: KGHSH, LQKENI. The CDR3 loop is CASSPNRDLGEKLFF. The CDR3, as DNA: TGTGCCAGCTCACCAAACCGGGACCTTGGGGAAAAACTGTTTTTT.

V and J are TRBV5-1 and TRBJ2-3, with 7 bases aligning to TRBD2. After removal of 4 bases from V and 2 bases from J, the junction contained 10 bases not matched to a gene. CDR1 is SGHRS, CDR2 YFSETQ, per germline. The CDR3 has 16 amino acids. CDR3 loop: CASSREASGTTDTQYF. The CDR3 DNA reads TGCGCCAGCAGCAGGGAGGCTAGCGGTACCACAGATACGCAGTATTTT.

This clonotype has just a few counts. This rearrangement joins TRBV7-9 to TRBJ1-2; 10 nucleotides line up with TRBD1. The CDR3 sequence is 15 residues long. Trimming took 5 bases from V and 5 from J; bases not matched to a gene: 8. Germline-derived CDR1 and CDR2 are SEHNR and FQNEAQ (reference sequence). The CDR3 loop reads CASSKSGQGKYGYTF. CDR3 nucleotide sequence: TGTGCCAGCAGCAAATCGGGACAGGGGAAATATGGCTACACCTTC.

Comment on this clonotype: This may stem from a read error, because a much larger clone lies one nucleotide away. The CDR3 here is CASSPWAVGYTF. For the CDR3, the DNA is TGTGCCAGCAGCCCCTGGGCAGTCGGCTACACCTTC. The chain uses TRBV7-2 and TRBJ1-2; D is unclear. Per the germline V gene, CDR1 is SGHTA and CDR2 is FQGNSA. The CDR3 loop spans 12 amino acids. V was pared by 5 bases and J by 8 bases, with 12 bases between.

A few counts support this clonotype. The chain has TRBV7-2 and TRBJ2-1; weak D call: TRBD1 (6 bases). Germline V gene data show CDR1 as SGHTA and CDR2 as FQGNSA. The CDR3 is 15 residues long. V was trimmed by 0 bases and J by 8 bases, leaving 14 bases between them. CDR3 sequence reads: CASSLAFGRGDEQFF. CDR3 nucleotides: TGTGCCAGCAGCTTAGCCTTCGGCAGGGGAGATGAGCAGTTCTTC.

This clonotype was picked up a small number of times. CDR3 loop: CASSLLPSGNSYEQYF. The CDR3 nucleotides read TGTGCCAGCAGCTTACTCCCTAGCGGGAACTCCTACGAGCAGTACTTC. V and J are TRBV7-3 and TRBJ2-7, with 9 bases that match TRBD2. CDR3 length: 16 amino acids. The trim removed 2 bases at V and 0 bases at J, leaving 5 bases unmatched. CDR1 and CDR2 (germline): SGHTA, FQGTGA.